Presented here are 27 T cell receptor beta chains from one specimen sequenced in a study of blood T cells in healthy people across ages. Sample-barcoded 5' priming and a J-beta primer mix drove a second PCR of about 7 to 12 cycles. TCRdb re-derived calls from the 5' RACE reads in MiXCR, one entry per CDR3 protein. The sample includes about 1.4 million distinct CDR3 sequences, approximately 59% of them seen just once. The sample was blood. These receptors were taken from a young man in good health.

This clonotype was observed a few times. The genes are TRBV27 and TRBJ1-2, with TRBD1 as a possible D gene (6 bases). Trimming took 7 bases from V and 6 from J, leaving 9 bases between them. Germline lookup yields CDR1 MNHEY and CDR2 SMNVEV (reference sequence). The CDR3 consists of 11 residues. This CDR3 reads CASKDSHGYTF. DNA for the CDR3: TGTGCCAGCAAGGACAGCCATGGCTACACCTTC.

V is TRBV24-1 and J is TRBJ2-4, with TRBD1 identical over 9 bases. The DNA end is a closer match to TRBJ2-5, so the J assignment may be wrong. Per the germline V gene, CDR1 is KGHDR and CDR2 is SFDVKD. The CDR3 has 16 residues. DNA of the CDR3: TGTGCCACCAGTGATGCCGGACAGGGGATCACAGAGACCCAGTACTTC. As protein: CATSDAGQGITETQYF.

This chain uses TRBV29-1 with TRBJ2-1; D ambiguous. Germline V gene data show CDR1 as SQVTM and CDR2 as ANQGSEA. V lost 3 bases to trimming and J lost 4 bases, with 7 bases between them. The CDR3 has 12 residues. The CDR3: CSVESTYNEQFF. CDR3 DNA: TGCAGCGTTGAGAGCACTTACAATGAGCAGTTCTTC.

The chain is built from TRBV7-9 and TRBJ1-5; D remains unclear. The CDR3 has 15 amino acids. V was shortened by 5 bases and J by 4 bases, with 15 bases between the two germline ends. Germline assignment: CDR1 SEHNR and CDR2 FQNEAQ (reference sequence). The CDR3 protein is CASSKGRRDNQPQHF. CDR3 DNA sequence: TGTGCCAGCAGCAAAGGAAGACGGGATAATCAGCCCCAGCATTTT.

As for this clonotype: A read error may produce the germline difference seen at one junction end. The chain employs TRBV4-1 and TRBJ2-1, with a weak D call TRBD1 (5 bases). CDR1 is MGHRA, CDR2 YSYEKL, per germline. The CDR3 has 12 residues. CDR3 sequence reads: CASSRRGNERFF. The CDR3 DNA reads TGCGCCAGCAGCCGAAGGGGAAATGAGCGGTTCTTC.

There are a few counts of this clonotype. This sequence joins TRBV29-1 and TRBJ2-7; 8 nucleotides line up with TRBD1. V shed 7 bases, J shed 4 bases, and the junction held 9 bases outside the gene matches. The length of the CDR3 is 13 residues. Germline-derived CDR1 and CDR2 are SQVTM and ANQGSEA. The CDR3: CSAQSRQGYEQYF. CDR3 DNA sequence: TGCAGCGCCCAAAGCCGACAGGGGTACGAGCAGTACTTC.

This chain connects TRBV27 to TRBJ2-5, with 7 positions matching TRBD1. With V trimmed by 6 bases and J by 1 base, 8 bases remained unmatched. There are 15 residues in the CDR3. Germline CDR1 is MNHEY and CDR2 is SMNVEV (reference sequence). CDR3 loop: CASRSGQGVQETQYF. CDR3 bases: TGTGCCAGCAGAAGTGGCCAGGGGGTCCAAGAGACCCAGTACTTC.

The CDR3 region has the DNA TGTGCCAGCAGCTCAGTAGCGGGAGGGCACTATGAGCAGTTCTTC. As protein: CASSSVAGGHYEQFF. V and J are TRBV7-2 and TRBJ2-1; 11 bases match TRBD2. V was pared by 4 bases and J by 8 bases, with 7 bases of the junction left unmatched. Per the germline V gene, CDR1 is SGHTA and CDR2 is FQGNSA. The CDR3 runs to 15 residues.

Only a few counts were recorded for this clonotype. V and J are TRBV5-1 and TRBJ2-1, with TRBD2 matching over 9 bases. The V gene end was trimmed by 2 bases and the J gene end by 7 bases; junction bases not matched to a gene: 7. Germline V gene sequence: CDR1 SGHRS, CDR2 YFSETQ. This CDR3 comprises 15 residues. Written as DNA, the CDR3 is TGCGCCAGCAGCTTTTTAGCGGGAGAGGGGAATGAGCAGTTCTTC. Residues: CASSFLAGEGNEQFF.

V usage is TRBV20-1 and J usage is TRBJ1-1; D is possibly TRBD1 (6 bases). Looked up from germline, CDR1 is DFQATT and CDR2 is SNEGSKA (reference sequence). This CDR3 region has 13 residues. V was cut by 0 bases and J by 3 bases, with 8 bases left in between. This chain's CDR3 is CSAREPGDTEAFF. The CDR3 bases are TGCAGTGCTAGAGAACCAGGGGACACTGAAGCTTTCTTT.

This clonotype was observed a handful of times. This chain links TRBV12-3 or TRBV12-4 with TRBJ1-2, with D unresolved. The V end lost 6 bases, the J end lost 8 bases, and 7 bases lay between the germline ends. This CDR3 is 10 amino acids long. For the CDR3, the DNA is TGTGCCAGCAGGGGCGTGGGCTACACCTTC. This gives the protein CASRGVGYTF.

The rearrangement joins TRBV29-1 to TRBJ2-5, with D tentatively TRBD2 (6 bases). The V gene's germline CDR1 is SQVTM and CDR2 ANQGSEA. The CDR3 extends over 12 amino acids. The V end was cut by 8 bases, the J end by 7 bases, with 17 bases between. In DNA, the CDR3 is TGCAGCACTCGGGGGAGCGGCACGACCCAGTACTTC. Protein product: CSTRGSGTTQYF.

CDR3 in amino acids: CASSLGQDRRRETQYF. The CDR3, as DNA: TGTGCCAGCAGTTTAGGACAGGACCGTCGAAGGGAGACCCAGTACTTC. The rearrangement joins TRBV28 to TRBJ2-5; 7 bases are shared with TRBD1. CDR3 length: 16 amino acids. CDR1 is MDHEN and CDR2 is SYDVKM in the germline V gene. V trimming: 2 bases; J trimming: 5 bases; junction bases outside the gene matches: 11.

The J gene is TRBJ2-1, the V gene TRBV7-9, with TRBD1 matching over 10 bases. V lost 3 bases, J lost 9 bases, and 5 bases stayed unmatched. The CDR3 contains 14 residues. Germline V CDR1 and CDR2: SEHNR, FQNEAQ (reference sequence). CDR3 residues: CASSLGQGYGEQFF. In DNA form, the CDR3 reads TGTGCCAGCAGCTTGGGACAGGGGTACGGTGAGCAGTTCTTC.

V is TRBV25-1 and J is TRBJ2-2; TRBD2 matches 8 bases. The V gene end was trimmed by 5 bases and the J gene end by 4 bases; junction bases not matched to a gene: 6. The V gene's germline CDR1 is MGHDK and CDR2 SYGVNS. The CDR3 has 15 residues. DNA for the CDR3: TGTGCCAGCAGTCCGGGACTAGTAGGCACCGGGGAGCTGTTTTTT. Protein sequence: CASSPGLVGTGELFF.

This clonotype came up a few times. The chain is built from TRBV5-1 and TRBJ2-5; 7 nucleotides align to TRBD1. Germline CDR1 is SGHRS and CDR2 is YFSETQ. The CDR3 length is 13 residues. With V trimmed by 4 bases and J by 3 bases, 3 bases remained unmatched. CDR3 amino acids: CASSRQGEETQYF. The DNA for the CDR3 is TGCGCCAGCAGCCGACAGGGAGAAGAGACCCAGTACTTC.

This chain links TRBV7-2 with TRBJ2-7; possible D gene TRBD2, 5 bases. CDR1 is SGHTA and CDR2 is FQGNSA in the germline V gene. Trimming shortened V by 1 base and J by 0 bases, and 10 bases separated the two germline ends. CDR3 length: 15 residues. CDR3 in DNA: TGTGCCAGCAGCTTAGAGGACTCAGACTCCTACGAGCAGTACTTC. Amino acid sequence: CASSLEDSDSYEQYF.

This clonotype was seen only once. The rearrangement joins TRBV7-2 to TRBJ1-1, with TRBD1 matching 7 bases. CDR1 is SGHTA, CDR2 FQGNSA, per germline. The CDR3 has 16 amino acids. Germline trimming cut 1 base from V and 1 base from J; bases unmatched to any gene: 6. CDR3 residues: CASSLGGYRGNTEAFF. The CDR3 nucleotides are TGTGCCAGCAGCTTAGGTGGTTACAGGGGGAACACTGAAGCTTTCTTT.

V and J are TRBV20-1 and TRBJ2-1; 10 bases map to TRBD2. The CDR3 has 16 residues. Trimming removed 0 bases from V and 5 bases from J; junction bases left unmatched: 7. The V gene's germline CDR1 is DFQATT and CDR2 SNEGSKA (reference sequence). CDR3 region: CSARDPRTSGDNEQFF. The CDR3, as DNA: TGCAGTGCTAGAGATCCGCGAACTAGCGGGGACAATGAGCAGTTCTTC.

V and J are TRBV4-1 and TRBJ2-7; TRBD2 aligns across 9 bases. In germline, CDR1 is MGHRA, CDR2 YSYEKL. The length of the CDR3 is 18 residues. The J segment lost 7 bases and the V segment lost 3 bases, leaving 19 bases of the junction unmatched. CDR3 region: CASSHTRSGGRAYHEQYF. The CDR3 DNA is TGCGCCAGCAGCCACACCCGGTCTGGCGGGAGGGCTTACCATGAGCAGTACTTC.

V gene TRBV4-1 combines with J gene TRBJ2-7, with TRBD2 identical over 8 bases. V lost 5 bases to trimming and J lost 4 bases; unmatched junction nucleotides: 7. The CDR3 runs to 14 residues. The V gene's germline CDR1 is MGHRA and CDR2 YSYEKL. The CDR3 nucleotides are TGCGCCAGCAGCTACCAGGGACTAGGATACGAGCAGTACTTC. Translating it yields CASSYQGLGYEQYF.

There are a few counts of this clonotype. The chain's CDR3 is CASSSGNNEQFF. CDR3 bases: TGTGCCAGCAGCTCGGGTAACAATGAGCAGTTCTTC. This chain uses TRBV11-3 with TRBJ2-1; the D is unclear. The germline CDR1 and CDR2 sequences are SGHNT and YENEEA. V lost 4 bases, J lost 5 bases, and 6 bases lay in between. There are 12 residues in the CDR3.

The J gene is TRBJ1-4, the V gene TRBV10-1; possible D gene TRBD1, 6 bases. The CDR3 loop spans 17 amino acids. The V end lost 0 bases, the J end lost 5 bases, and 16 bases lay between the germline ends. Germline loops: CDR1 WNHNN, CDR2 SYGVQD (reference sequence). The CDR3 loop reads CASSESSTGLRNEKLFF. The CDR3 DNA sequence: TGCGCCAGCAGTGAGTCGAGCACAGGGTTAAGGAATGAAAAACTGTTTTTT.

This clonotype occurred a few times. The gene calls are TRBV10-3 and TRBJ2-5, with D tentatively TRBD2 (6 bases). V was pared by 10 bases and J by 0 bases, with 15 bases between. The germline gives CDR1 ENHRY, CDR2 SYGVKD. The length of the CDR3 is 14 residues. CDR3 nucleotides: TGTGCCACTGACGCGGGGACGTACCAAGAGACCCAGTACTTC. Its translation: CATDAGTYQETQYF.

This chain links TRBV7-9 with TRBJ1-2, with D uncertain. Germline loops: CDR1 SEHNR, CDR2 FQNEAQ (reference sequence). The length of the CDR3 is 14 residues. Trimming took off 1 base at V and 2 bases at J, with 8 bases between the two ends. For the CDR3, the DNA is TGTGCCAGCAGCTTAGTTCCAGCCAACTATGGCTACACCTTC. Its translation is CASSLVPANYGYTF. Full variable domain (remainder filled in from reference TRBV7-9 and TRBJ1-2): DTGVSQNPRHKITKRGQNVTFRCDPISEHNRLYWYRQTLGQGPEFLTYFQNEAQLEKSRLLSDRFSAERPKGSFSTLEIQRTEQGDSAMYLCASSLVPANYGYTFGSGTRLTVV.

This chain joins TRBV4-1 and TRBJ2-7; D is unresolved. The CDR3 covers 15 residues. V gave up 0 bases and J gave up 3 bases, with 12 bases separating them. Germline V gene data show CDR1 as MGHRA and CDR2 as YSYEKL. Here the CDR3 reads CASSQDRRTNYEQYF. The CDR3 region has the DNA TGCGCCAGCAGCCAAGATCGACGGACCAACTACGAGCAGTACTTC.

The chain couples TRBV29-1 to TRBJ2-5; D ambiguous. The end of the DNA is better explained by TRBJ2-7, so the J call may be wrong. This CDR3 is built from 13 residues. Looked up from germline, CDR1 is SQVTM and CDR2 is ANQGSEA. DNA for the CDR3: TGCAGCGTTGATACAAAGGTCGACGGCGAGCAGTACTTC. It codes for CSVDTKVDGEQYF.